The clone carrying this T cell receptor (beta chain) has a handful of counts. Its antigen is undetermined. The germline gene is not matched at one end of the junction; a read error may be the cause. From the reads, TCRdb called clonotypes with MiXCR, one entry per CDR3 protein. The data show under 150,000 distinct CDR3 sequences, around 30% seen once. This sample was included in a study of T cell repertoires in cytomegalovirus infection. The specimen was CD8+ T cells from cultured PBMCs, collected from culture after CMV antigen stimulation. The source is a human donor in good health (CMV status not recorded). Some clones in this sample may be carry-over from other donors' samples.

The CDR3 sequence: CASSQDMETLNTEAFF. The CDR3 nucleotides read TGCGCTAGCAGCCAAGATATGGAGACATTGAACACTGAAGCTTTCTTT. The rearrangement joins TRBV4-1 to TRBJ1-1, with D hard to call. CDR1 and CDR2 (germline): MGHRA, YSYEKL. This CDR3 comprises 16 residues.